These T cell receptor beta chains were read from a single sample in a study of shared clonotypes between healthy human individuals. Libraries were prepared by immunoSEQ multiplex PCR; TCRdb keeps only in-frame clonotypes and omits some of them. This table has 2,500,000 or so clones, over 85% appearing once. Sequencing was carried out using naive CD4+ T cells from PBMCs. The receptors originated from a man in his late teens or twenties in good health. Some clones in this sample may be carry-over from other donors' samples. The CDR3 runs from the conserved cysteine through the conserved F or W. D genes are given only for firm matches. Not all rows give a size; the values are once, few, many and, for expanded clones, a class.

J gene | CDR3 length | D gene | V gene | clone size | CDR3 protein | CDR3 DNA
TRBJ2-7 | 16 | TRBD2 | TRBV27 | . | CASSLNHPGGVGEQYF | TGTGCCAGCAGCTTAAATCACCCTGGGGGGGTTGGTGAGCAGTACTTC
TRBJ2-2 | 14 | . | TRBV2 | . | CASNMDTYTGELFF | TGTGCCAGCAATATGGACACATACACCGGGGAGCTGTTTTTT
TRBJ2-1 | 16 | TRBD2 | TRBV5-1 | . | CASSFTSGRVANEQFF | TGCGCCAGCAGCTTCACAAGCGGGAGGGTTGCCAATGAGCAGTTCTTC
TRBJ2-7 | 19 | . | TRBV4-1 | . | CASSQEYDKRPILVYEQYF | TGCGCCAGCAGCCAAGAGTATGATAAAAGACCCATCCTTGTCTACGAGCAGTACTTC
TRBJ2-1 | 17 | TRBD1 | TRBV19 | . | CASIPGLGQGSDNEQFF | TGTGCCAGTATCCCAGGGCTGGGACAGGGGAGCGACAATGAGCAGTTCTTC
TRBJ2-4 | 15 | TRBD2 | TRBV6-5 | . | CASSYRGVAKNIQYF | TGTGCCAGCAGTTACCGGGGGGTAGCCAAAAACATTCAGTACTTC
TRBJ2-3 | 20 | TRBD2 | TRBV7-7 | . | CASSLSSGLADEVSTDTQYF | TGTGCCAGCAGCTTATCTTCGGGACTAGCGGATGAAGTTAGCACAGATACGCAGTATTTT
TRBJ2-2 | 15 | TRBD1 | TRBV6-1 | . | CASSPGTANTGELFF | TGTGCCAGCAGCCCCGGGACAGCAAACACCGGGGAGCTGTTTTTT
TRBJ1-5 | 15 | . | TRBV6-5 | . | CASSQGGGTHQPQHF | TGTGCCAGCAGCCAAGGGGGGGGGACCCATCAGCCCCAGCATTTT
TRBJ2-7 | 14 | TRBD1 | TRBV7-9 | . | CASSRGQGTYEQYF | TGTGCCAGCAGCCGTGGACAGGGGACCTACGAGCAGTACTTC
TRBJ2-7 | 13 | . | TRBV7-2 | . | CASSGENSYEQYF | TGTGCCAGCAGCGGGGAAAACTCCTACGAGCAGTACTTC
TRBJ2-1 | 13 | . | TRBV18 | . | CASSPDRYNEQFF | TGTGCCAGCTCACCAGACAGGTACAATGAGCAGTTCTTC
TRBJ2-1 | 14 | . | TRBV5-1 | . | CASSPHRRYNEQFF | TGCGCCAGCAGCCCCCATCGGAGGTACAATGAGCAGTTCTTC
TRBJ2-3 | 16 | TRBD2 | TRBV5-1 | . | CASSLGLAGVGDTQYF | TGCGCCAGCAGCCTGGGACTAGCGGGAGTCGGGGATACGCAGTATTTT
TRBJ2-2 | 16 | TRBD2 | TRBV5-5 | . | CASSLVPREGTGELFF | TGTGCCAGCAGCTTGGTTCCCCGGGAGGGAACCGGGGAGCTGTTTTTT
TRBJ1-5 | 15 | TRBD1 | TRBV6-1 | . | CASTDRGHPLQPQHF | TGTGCCAGTACCGACAGGGGCCATCCCCTACAGCCCCAGCATTTT
TRBJ2-2 | 13 | . | TRBV6-5 | . | CASSYLATGELFF | TGTGCCAGCAGTTACTTAGCCACCGGGGAGCTGTTTTTT
TRBJ2-2 | 13 | . | TRBV6-1 | . | CASSETPRRELFF | TGTGCCAGCAGCGAAACCCCGAGAAGGGAGCTGTTTTTT
TRBJ2-7 | 14 | TRBD2 | TRBV7-8 | . | CASSLEGLTYEQYF | TGTGCCAGCAGCTTAGAGGGACTAACCTACGAGCAGTACTTC
TRBJ1-6 | 15 | TRBD1 | TRBV25-1 | . | CASSDDRVYNSPLHF | TGTGCCAGCAGTGATGACAGGGTCTATAATTCACCCCTCCACTTT
TRBJ1-2 | 15 | TRBD1 | TRBV28 | . | CASSLGDRVNYGYTF | TGTGCCAGCAGTTTAGGCGACAGGGTTAACTATGGCTACACCTTC
TRBJ1-2 | 14 | TRBD1 | TRBV6-5 | . | CASSSFTGEDGYTF | TGTGCCAGCAGTTCTTTTACAGGGGAGGATGGCTACACCTTC
TRBJ1-5 | 17 | . | TRBV30 | . | CAWSVRPGGYGNQPQHF | TGTGCCTGGAGTGTACGACCGGGGGGCTACGGCAATCAGCCCCAGCATTTT
TRBJ1-3 | 15 | . | TRBV9 | . | CASSPASRSGNTIYF | TGTGCCAGCAGCCCTGCTAGCCGCTCTGGAAACACCATATATTTT
TRBJ2-1 | 17 | TRBD2 | TRBV14 | . | CASSPALLAGVYNEQFF | TGTGCCAGCAGCCCCGCCCTACTAGCGGGAGTATACAATGAGCAGTTCTTC
TRBJ2-7 | 15 | TRBD2 | TRBV27 | . | CASSPRLAGANEQYF | TGTGCCAGCAGTCCGCGACTAGCGGGAGCCAACGAGCAGTACTTC
TRBJ1-2 | 13 | . | TRBV7-2 | . | CASSSGQYYGYTF | TGTGCCAGCAGCTCAGGACAGTACTATGGCTACACCTTC
TRBJ2-2 | 14 | . | TRBV6-1 | once | CASRAFEDTGELFF | TGTGCCAGCAGAGCTTTCGAGGACACCGGGGAGCTGTTTTTT
TRBJ2-5 | 16 | TRBD1 | TRBV5-1 | . | CASSGDRGAVQETQYF | TGCGCCAGCAGCGGAGACAGGGGTGCGGTCCAAGAGACCCAGTACTTC
TRBJ1-5 | 15 | . | TRBV14 | . | CASSQIHGCNQPQHF | TGTGCCAGCAGCCAAATACACGGTTGCAATCAGCCCCAGCATTTT
TRBJ2-7 | 16 | . | TRBV11-2 | . | CASSLVSTQSLYEQYF | TGTGCCAGCAGCTTAGTGTCCACACAGTCCCTCTACGAGCAGTACTTC
TRBJ1-4 | 15 | . | TRBV28 | . | CASSFTGGTEEKLFF | TGTGCCAGCAGTTTTACGGGTGGCACAGAAGAAAAACTGTTTTTT
TRBJ1-2 | 16 | . | TRBV7-2 | once | CASSLDWGGSNYGYTF | TGTGCCAGCAGCTTGGATTGGGGGGGTTCTAACTATGGCTACACCTTC
TRBJ2-7 | 13 | . | TRBV27 | . | CASHRGGLGEQYF | TGTGCCAGCCATAGGGGGGGTTTGGGCGAGCAGTACTTC